This TCR beta chain was identified in a study of identifying expanded T cells in peripheral blood. Study-wide results and caveats: Differentially abundant clones: about 1.2 between replicates, 16.4 at roughly 15 days, roughly 18 at four. Variance in clone template counts between approximately two-week samples significantly increased with total template count across all healthy donors.

During the collection period, no donor immune events like infections were recorded. Per the germline V gene, CDR1 is SNHLY and CDR2 is FYNNEI. CDR3 length: 14 amino acids. V lost 2 bases and J 0 bases, leaving 7 bases between the germline ends. Using immunoSEQ multiplex PCR, the repertoire was profiled, and TCRdb retains in-frame clones only, with some absent. In the table there are approximately 110,000 clones, around 89% of which are singletons. About this clone itself: Antigen: not known.

This TCR derives from a person aged 18 to 70 in good health. The chain is built from TRBV2 and TRBJ1-1; D possibly corresponds to TRBD1 (5 bases). Sequenced: blood. CDR3 in amino acids: CASSEQGLNTEAFF. As DNA, the CDR3 is TGTGCCAGCAGTGAACAGGGCCTGAACACTGAAGCTTTCTTT. The complete variable domain, with remaining parts taken from reference TRBV2 and TRBJ1-1, reads EPEVTQTPSHQVTQMGQEVILRCVPISNHLYFYWYRQILGQKVEFLVSFYNNEISEKSEIFDDQFSVERPDGSNFTLKIRSTKLEDSAMYFCASSEQGLNTEAFFGQGTRLTVV.